The 8 T cell receptor beta chains below were found in one sample sequenced in a study of beta chain features in type 1 diabetes (dated 2018 in TCRdb). Libraries were built with the immunoSEQ multiplex PCR assay. The entire isolated RNA was reverse transcribed using the High Capacity cDNA Reverse Transcription Kit, and thus expressed TCRB transcripts were sequenced. TCRdb re-hosts the immuneACCESS table, in-frame sequences only. Its copies lack some clones; in the studies checked, an unresolved V gene accounts for under half of them, and the cause for the rest is not known. This sample comprises 900,000 or so clones, roughly 15% of them detected only once. The ten largest clones represent 0.023% of the sample. The specimen was naive CD4+ T cells from blood. The sample's cell subset or site label, decoded: true naive CD4+ T cells. The source is a woman aged 18-30 years in good health.

On this clone: The same CDR3 can be traced to other DNA sequences in this sample. J is TRBJ2-3 and V is TRBV20-1, with D unclear. Trimming stripped 1 base from V and 1 base from J, with 0 bases between. Germline CDR1 DFQATT, CDR2 SNEGSKA (reference sequence). The CDR3 is made up of 11 amino acids. As DNA, the CDR3 is TGCAGTGCTAGAGGCACAGATACGCAGTATTTT. Translating gives CSARGTDTQYF.

The V gene is TRBV7-9, the J gene TRBJ2-1; 9 positions agree with TRBD1. V shed 5 bases, J shed 9 bases, and the junction held 17 bases outside the gene matches. Looked up from germline, CDR1 is SEHNR and CDR2 is FQNEAQ (reference sequence). This CDR3 is built from 17 residues. This chain's CDR3 is CASSVRPGQGSQGEQFF. DNA of the CDR3: TGTGCCAGCAGCGTAAGACCCGGACAGGGGTCTCAGGGTGAGCAGTTCTTC.

V is TRBV2 and J is TRBJ1-4; TRBD1 agrees at 7 bases. J was trimmed by 0 bases and V by 10 bases; bases with no gene match: 11. Germline CDR1 is SNHLY and CDR2 is FYNNEI. The length of the CDR3 is 16 residues. CDR3 in DNA: TGTGCCACCGGGGGACAGCTCTCGACAACTAATGAAAAACTGTTTTTT. This encodes CATGGQLSTTNEKLFF.

The chain couples TRBV4-2 to TRBJ2-3, with 10 bases aligning to TRBD2. Germline V lookup: CDR1 LGHNA, CDR2 YNFKEQ. The CDR3 contains 21 residues. The V gene end was trimmed by 1 base and the J gene end by 0 bases; junction bases not matched to a gene: 16. CDR3 bases: TGTGCCAGCAGCCAAGGTCCGGGACTAGCGTCAGAACCTTCGAGCACAGATACGCAGTATTTT. It yields the protein CASSQGPGLASEPSSTDTQYF.

The chain carries TRBV19 and TRBJ2-1; 7 positions agree with TRBD2. There are 16 residues in the CDR3. Germline V CDR1 and CDR2: LNHDA, SQIVND (reference sequence). J lost 6 bases, V lost 7 bases, and 15 bases had no gene match. The chain's CDR3 is CASTRPARAGLNEQFF. In nucleotides, the CDR3 is TGTGCCAGTACCCGCCCCGCCAGAGCGGGACTCAATGAGCAGTTCTTC.

Turning to this clone: At the DNA level, this CDR3 is encoded by other sequences in the same sample as well. The J gene is TRBJ2-1, the V gene TRBV5-1; D not resolved. CDR3 size: 13 residues. In germline, CDR1 is SGHRS, CDR2 YFSETQ. The germline V and J ends were trimmed by 0 bases and 6 bases, with 7 bases remaining between them. CDR3 coding DNA: TGCGCCAGCAGCTTGGTAACGGGCAATGAGCAGTTCTTC. Residues: CASSLVTGNEQFF.

This rearrangement joins TRBV11-2 to TRBJ1-2; the match to TRBD1 covers 7 bases. The V gene end was trimmed by 0 bases and the J gene end by 6 bases; junction bases not matched to a gene: 10. The germline V gene encodes CDR1 SGHAT and CDR2 FQNNGV. The CDR3 has 16 residues. The CDR3 loop is CASSLDLRQGEHGYTF. The CDR3 DNA reads as TGTGCCAGCAGCTTAGACTTACGGCAGGGGGAGCATGGCTACACCTTC. Full variable domain (missing parts from reference TRBV11-2 and TRBJ1-2): EAGVAQSPRYKIIEKRQSVAFWCNPISGHATLYWYQQILGQGPKLLIQFQNNGVVDDSQLPKDRFSAERLKGVDSTLKIQPAKLEDSAVYLCASSLDLRQGEHGYTFGSGTRLTVV.

This clone was detected once. The chain employs TRBV9 and TRBJ2-3; 9 bases are a match to TRBD2. The CDR3 sequence is 14 residues long. The trim removed 4 bases at V and 3 bases at J, leaving 3 bases unmatched. Germline V gene data show CDR1 as SGDLS and CDR2 as YYNGEE. CDR3 protein: CASSPGLATDTQYF. The DNA for the CDR3 is TGTGCCAGCAGCCCGGGACTAGCTACAGATACGCAGTATTTT.